The sequence of this T cell receptor (beta chain) was determined in a study of T-cell memory formation after mild COVID-19. About the study: Largely donor-specific sequence clusters came from a couple of donors.

This clonotype came up a few times. The CDR3 is 16 residues long. The V gene's germline CDR1 is SGHVS and CDR2 FNYEAQ. Losses at the gene ends were 3 bases for V and 2 bases for J; bases not matched to a gene: 5. TCRdb re-called the 5' RACE reads with MiXCR, one entry per CDR3 protein. The table includes about 400,000 distinct CDR3 sequences, 23% detected once. This TCR came from an adult woman who had mild COVID-19 (a few samples of this study predate the infection). Cell type and time point are not known. This chain connects TRBV7-6 to TRBJ1-3; 9 nucleotides match TRBD1. Sequences were obtained from PBMCs or a T cell subset sorted from them (not recorded which). This chain's CDR3 is CASSFRDRAAGNTIYF. CDR3 DNA sequence: TGTGCCAGCAGCTTTCGGGACAGGGCGGCTGGAAACACCATATATTTT.